This TCR beta chain was recovered during a study of a mutant IDH1 vaccine in newly diagnosed glioma. Study overall: Patients previously underwent radiotherapy, temozolomide, or both, and most underwent both.

General study findings and limits: Immune responses induced by the vaccine were seen in over 80% of patients, spanning multiple MHC alleles. Whatever changes occurred in top peripheral T cell clonotypes seemed unrelated to pseudoprogression.

Here immunoSEQ multiplex PCR was the method, and the copy in TCRdb shows in-frame clones only, minus some. The table shows 20,000 to 25,000 clones, with 70% to 90% occurring only once. Noted time point: baseline, week 1 (first vaccination visit). Treatment here: pre-vaccination baseline after standard-of-care therapy. The donors' diagnosis was new WHO grade 3 or 4 astrocytoma that was IDH1-mutant and ATRX-lost. This CDR3 spans 15 amino acids. Germline assignment: CDR1 MGHRA and CDR2 YSYEKL. V lost 3 bases to trimming and J lost 0 bases, with 10 bases between them. A note on this clone: The antigen remains undetermined.

This clonotype was obtained from a man aged 35 to 55 with glioma. The starting material was PBMCs, obtained from a glioma patient treated with radiotherapy, temozolomide or both. The chain is built from TRBV4-1 and TRBJ2-3; TRBD2 is a possible D gene (6 bases). In DNA, the CDR3 is TGCGCCAGCAGCCAGGAGGGAGTAAGCACAGATACGCAGTATTTT. The encoded protein is CASSQEGVSTDTQYF.